Listed below are T cell receptor beta chains from one sample, sequenced in a study of T cells expressing NK-cell markers. TCRdb reprocessed the 5' RACE reads and keeps a single row for each CDR3 protein, giving no DNA. In total, the table holds about 120,000 distinct CDR3 sequences. Sample: blood T cells: a sorted CD56 or NKG2C T cell subset, CD4+ or CD8+ T cells, or bulk PBMC T cells (not recorded which). These TCRs come from a woman between 18 and 70 years old in good health. CDR3s include the opening cysteine and the closing phenylalanine or tryptophan.

V: TRBV7-9
J: TRBJ1-2
CDR3: CASSPTVNYGYTF

V: TRBV29-1
J: TRBJ1-1
CDR3: CSVPGRGTEAFF

V: TRBV11-2
J: TRBJ2-5
CDR3: CASSLGFQTGQETQYF

V: TRBV14
J: TRBJ2-7
CDR3: CASSQIRAEQYF

V: TRBV28
J: TRBJ2-3
CDR3: CASRRSGTGSTDTQYF

V: TRBV19
J: TRBJ1-6
CDR3: CASTTGQETSPLHF

V: TRBV5-1
J: TRBJ2-7
CDR3: CASSLGQGAVYEQYF

V: TRBV9
J: TRBJ2-2
CDR3: CASSVGQGPNTGELFF

V: TRBV3-1
J: TRBJ1-1
CDR3: CASSQVAGTEAFF

V: TRBV29-1
J: TRBJ2-7
CDR3: CSVEVAGGAPEQYF

V: TRBV7-8
J: TRBJ1-6
CDR3: CASSPSSGSYNSPLHF

V: TRBV4-3
J: TRBJ1-4
CDR3: CASSQDETVDEKLFF

V: TRBV19
J: TRBJ2-7
CDR3: CASSTQGAYEQYF

V: TRBV9
J: TRBJ1-2
CDR3: CASSVGGHLNYGYTF

V: TRBV7-3
J: TRBJ2-1
CDR3: CASSLILGGGQFF

V: TRBV4-3
J: TRBJ1-4
CDR3: CASSQDFGWGANEKLFF

V: TRBV12-3/TRBV12-4
J: TRBJ1-1
CDR3: CASSPDGNEAFF

V: TRBV6-1
J: TRBJ1-4
CDR3: CASKGLRTGGIPTNEKLFF

V: TRBV29-1
J: TRBJ2-5
CDR3: CSVPPVAVSQETQYF

V: TRBV15
J: TRBJ2-5
CDR3: CATSIRQHEETQYF

V: TRBV20-1
J: TRBJ2-3
CDR3: CSARDHLVGPGSNTQYF

V: TRBV4-3
J: TRBJ1-2
CDR3: CASSPAGGPYGYTF

V: TRBV5-1
J: TRBJ2-5
CDR3: CASGSEGTTLMSETQYF

V: TRBV12-3/TRBV12-4
J: TRBJ2-2
CDR3: CASSFGGGELFF

V: TRBV19
J: TRBJ2-1
CDR3: CASSIGRLATTYNEQFF

V: TRBV27
J: TRBJ1-6
CDR3: CASSLYGRPYNSPLHF

V: TRBV19
J: TRBJ1-1
CDR3: CASSMLSGTEAFF

V: TRBV9
J: TRBJ2-3
CDR3: CASTLWGGADTQYF

V: TRBV25-1
J: TRBJ2-2
CDR3: CASSEQDRERGAGELFF

V: TRBV4-2
J: TRBJ2-3
CDR3: CASSPEPLLAGGGDTQYF

V: TRBV27
J: TRBJ1-2
CDR3: CASSLTANYGYTF

V: TRBV7-9
J: TRBJ2-5
CDR3: CASSLQGGGQETQYF

V: TRBV2
J: TRBJ2-7
CDR3: CASSSSVIYEQYF

V: TRBV10-3
J: TRBJ2-1
CDR3: CAISESFGQRNNEQFF

V: TRBV28
J: TRBJ2-7
CDR3: CASSLGLAGDYEQYF

V: TRBV10-3
J: TRBJ2-5
CDR3: CAISGDLQETQYF

V: TRBV12-3/TRBV12-4
J: TRBJ1-1
CDR3: CASSYPTGGNTEAFF

V: TRBV20-1
J: TRBJ1-5
CDR3: CSARFGGWPQHF

V: TRBV9
J: TRBJ2-6
CDR3: CASSVGGGGANVLTF

V: TRBV25-1
J: TRBJ1-1
CDR3: CASSPLGSGTEAFF

V: TRBV5-4
J: TRBJ2-4
CDR3: CASSTKGQGPLGDIQYF

V: TRBV7-9
J: TRBJ2-1
CDR3: CASSFEAGTPTYNEQFF

V: TRBV29-1
J: TRBJ2-3
CDR3: CSVEGSFEATTDTQYF

V: TRBV6-1
J: TRBJ2-5
CDR3: CASTQTGGREETQYF

V: TRBV5-6
J: TRBJ2-2
CDR3: CASSLLGRENTGELFF

V: TRBV4-1
J: TRBJ1-2
CDR3: CASSPGPLLYGYTF

V: TRBV29-1
J: TRBJ2-2
CDR3: CSVEGGRDTGELFF